This T cell receptor (beta chain) emerged from a study of CD8+ T cells in alopecia areata. The germline gives CDR1 SGHRS, CDR2 YFSETQ. CDR3 length: 14 amino acids. Between the trimmed V and J ends, which lost 4 bases and 4 bases, there was a span of 14 bases. Following extraction, RNA underwent reverse transcription to cDNA, which served as the sequencing template. Some clones are missing from TCRdb's copy, which holds only in-frame ones; the method was immunoSEQ multiplex PCR. The data show 120,000 to 150,000 clones, roughly 60% seen once. Using a FACSAria, the CD4+ and CD8+ T cells were sorted from the PBMCs.

This TCR came from a human donor in good health. The sequencing input was CD8+ T cells sorted from blood. V and J are TRBV5-1 and TRBJ1-1; D remains ambiguous. DNA for the CDR3: TGCGCCAGCAGCGAAGACCTATGGGGCACTGAAGCTTTCTTT. It yields the protein CASSEDLWGTEAFF.